What follows is one T cell receptor beta chain and its context. A multiplex PCR was run with 60 Vbeta primers and 13 Jbeta primers. The table came from immunoSEQ multiplex PCR; TCRdb's copy has only in-frame clones and leaves some out. The repertoire includes 150,000 to 200,000 clones, over 65% of them detected once, and 4.7% sits in the top ten. The data originate from a study of cytomegalovirus exposure and HLA in healthy donors. Looked up from germline, CDR1 is KGHSH and CDR2 is LQKENI. J gave up 2 bases and V 5 bases, and 8 bases lay outside the gene matches. The CDR3 is made up of 16 amino acids. Though nominally healthy at sampling, donors likely had unrecorded immune exposures.

V is TRBV18 and J is TRBJ1-3; TRBD1 matches at 8 bases. Sequencing input: PBMCs. The receptor comes from a man between 18 and 29 years old in good health and CMV-seropositive. CDR3 nucleotides: TGTGCCAGCTCATCGACCCAGGGGGCGGCTGGAAACACCATATATTTT. This translates into CASSSTQGAAGNTIYF.